The clone carrying this T cell receptor beta chain was counted a single time. The record originates from a study of OX40 agonist ivuxolimab in advanced cancers. The repertoire was sequenced with immunoSEQ multiplex PCR; TCRdb's copy has only in-frame clones and lacks some. The table shows 55,000 to 60,000 clones, with approximately 80% occurring only once. The CDR3 is made up of 17 amino acids. Unmatched junction bases numbered 2, after V lost 0 bases and J lost 0 bases. Per the germline V gene, CDR1 is SGDLS and CDR2 is YYNGEE. The source of this sequence is an adult with an advanced solid tumor such as melanoma, head and neck, liver or kidney cancer. Sequenced here: CD4+ or CD8+ T cells sorted from blood, sampled in a trial of the OX40 agonist ivuxolimab. The chain links TRBV9 to TRBJ1-6, with 8 bases that match TRBD1. The CDR3 spells CASSVATGGSYNSPLHF. The CDR3 bases are TGTGCCAGCAGCGTAGCTACAGGGGGCTCCTATAATTCACCCCTCCACTTT.